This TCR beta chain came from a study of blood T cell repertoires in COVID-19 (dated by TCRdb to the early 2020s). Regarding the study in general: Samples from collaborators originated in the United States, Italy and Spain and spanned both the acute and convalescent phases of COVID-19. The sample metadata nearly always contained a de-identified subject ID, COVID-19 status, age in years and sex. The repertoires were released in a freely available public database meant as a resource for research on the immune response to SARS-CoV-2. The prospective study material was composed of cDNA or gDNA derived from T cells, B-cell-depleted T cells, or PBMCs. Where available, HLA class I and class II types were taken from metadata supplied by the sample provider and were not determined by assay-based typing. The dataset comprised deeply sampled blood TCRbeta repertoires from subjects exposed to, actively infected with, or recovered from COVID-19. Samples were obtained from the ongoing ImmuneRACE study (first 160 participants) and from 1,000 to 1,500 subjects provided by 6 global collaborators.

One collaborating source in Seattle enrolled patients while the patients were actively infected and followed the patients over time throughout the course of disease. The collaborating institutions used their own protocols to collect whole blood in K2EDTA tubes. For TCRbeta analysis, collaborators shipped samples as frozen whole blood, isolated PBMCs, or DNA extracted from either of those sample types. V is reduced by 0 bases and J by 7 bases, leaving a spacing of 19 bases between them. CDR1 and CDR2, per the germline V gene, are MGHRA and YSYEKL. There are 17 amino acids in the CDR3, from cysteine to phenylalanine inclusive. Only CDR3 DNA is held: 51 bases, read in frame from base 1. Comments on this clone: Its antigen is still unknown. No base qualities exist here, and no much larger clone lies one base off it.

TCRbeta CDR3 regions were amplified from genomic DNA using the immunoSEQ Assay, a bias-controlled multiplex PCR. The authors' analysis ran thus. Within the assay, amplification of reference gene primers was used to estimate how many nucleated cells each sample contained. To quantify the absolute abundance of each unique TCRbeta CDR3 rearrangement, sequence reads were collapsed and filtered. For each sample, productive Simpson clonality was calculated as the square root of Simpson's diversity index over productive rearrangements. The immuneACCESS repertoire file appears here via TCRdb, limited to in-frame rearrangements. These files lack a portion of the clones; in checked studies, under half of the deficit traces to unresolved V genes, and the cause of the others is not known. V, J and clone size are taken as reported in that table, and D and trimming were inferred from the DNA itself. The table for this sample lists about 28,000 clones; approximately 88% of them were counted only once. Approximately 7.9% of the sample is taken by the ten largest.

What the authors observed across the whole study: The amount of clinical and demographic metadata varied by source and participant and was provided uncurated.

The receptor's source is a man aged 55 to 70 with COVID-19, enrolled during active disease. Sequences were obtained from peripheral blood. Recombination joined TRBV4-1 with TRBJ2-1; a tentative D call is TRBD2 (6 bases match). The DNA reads TGCGCCAGCAGCCAAGATCGGTCCCCGGCGGGAACGAATGAGCAGTTCTTC. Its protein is CASSQDRSPAGTNEQFF.